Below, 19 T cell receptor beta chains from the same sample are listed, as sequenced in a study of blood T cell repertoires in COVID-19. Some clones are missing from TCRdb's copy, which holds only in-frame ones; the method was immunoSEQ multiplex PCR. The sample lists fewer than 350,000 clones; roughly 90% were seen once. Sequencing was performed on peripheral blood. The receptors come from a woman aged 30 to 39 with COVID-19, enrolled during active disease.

CDR3 nucleotide sequence: TGTGCCAGCTCATTCAGGCACACCAATCAGCCCCAGCATTTT. This translates into CASSFRHTNQPQHF. The genes are TRBV18 and TRBJ1-5, with D uncertain. V was pared by 5 bases and J by 3 bases, with 11 bases between. The germline gives CDR1 KGHSH, CDR2 LQKENI. This CDR3 region has 14 residues.

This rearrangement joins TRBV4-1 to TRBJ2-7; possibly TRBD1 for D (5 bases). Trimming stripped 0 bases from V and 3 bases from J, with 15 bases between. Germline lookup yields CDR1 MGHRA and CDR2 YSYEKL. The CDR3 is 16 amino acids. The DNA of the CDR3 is TGCGCCAGCAGCCAAGATGGGGCAGGAGCCCACTACGAGCAGTACTTC. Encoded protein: CASSQDGAGAHYEQYF.

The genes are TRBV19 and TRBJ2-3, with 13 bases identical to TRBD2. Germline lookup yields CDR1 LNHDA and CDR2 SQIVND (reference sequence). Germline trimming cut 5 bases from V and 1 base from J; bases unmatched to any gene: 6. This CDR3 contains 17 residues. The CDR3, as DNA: TGTGCCAGTAGTTTGACTAGCGGGGGGCTGGGCACAGATACGCAGTATTTT. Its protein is CASSLTSGGLGTDTQYF.

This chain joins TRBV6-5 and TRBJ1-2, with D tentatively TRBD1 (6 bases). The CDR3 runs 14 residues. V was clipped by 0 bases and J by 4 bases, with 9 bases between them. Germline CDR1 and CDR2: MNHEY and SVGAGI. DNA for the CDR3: TGTGCCAGCAGTTACTCGCAGGGGCCCTATGGCTACACCTTC. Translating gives CASSYSQGPYGYTF.

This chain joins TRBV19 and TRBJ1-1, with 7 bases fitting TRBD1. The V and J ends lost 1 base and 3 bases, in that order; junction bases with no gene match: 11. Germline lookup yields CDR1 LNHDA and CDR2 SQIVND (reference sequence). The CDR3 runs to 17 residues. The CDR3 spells CASSIVRQGRNHTEAFF. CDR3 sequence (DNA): TGTGCCAGTAGTATAGTGCGACAGGGACGTAATCACACTGAAGCTTTCTTT.

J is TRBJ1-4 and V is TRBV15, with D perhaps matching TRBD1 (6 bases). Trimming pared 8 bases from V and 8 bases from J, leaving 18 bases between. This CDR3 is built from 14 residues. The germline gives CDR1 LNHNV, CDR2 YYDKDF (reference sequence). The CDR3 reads CATSRVGAGEKLFF. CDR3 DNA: TGTGCCACCTCGCGTGTGGGGGCTGGGGAAAAACTGTTTTTT.

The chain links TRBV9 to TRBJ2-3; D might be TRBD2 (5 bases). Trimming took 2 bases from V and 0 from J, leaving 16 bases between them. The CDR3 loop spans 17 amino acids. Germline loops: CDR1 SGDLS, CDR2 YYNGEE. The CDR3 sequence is CASSVAPSGVSTDTQYF. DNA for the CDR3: TGTGCCAGCAGCGTCGCCCCGAGCGGTGTTAGCACAGATACGCAGTATTTT.

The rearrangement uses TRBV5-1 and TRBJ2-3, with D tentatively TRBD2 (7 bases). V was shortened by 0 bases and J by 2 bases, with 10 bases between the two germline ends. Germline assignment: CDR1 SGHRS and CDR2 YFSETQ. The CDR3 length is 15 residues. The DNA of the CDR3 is TGCGCCAGCAGCTTGGTTGCGGGGGCCACAGATACGCAGTATTTT. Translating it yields CASSLVAGATDTQYF.

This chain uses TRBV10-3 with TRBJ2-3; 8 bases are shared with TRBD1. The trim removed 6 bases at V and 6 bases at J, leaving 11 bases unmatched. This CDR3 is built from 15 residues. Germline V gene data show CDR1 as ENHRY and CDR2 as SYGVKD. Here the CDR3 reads CAIRPDRDRVDTQYF. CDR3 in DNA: TGTGCCATCAGGCCGGACAGGGACCGGGTCGATACGCAGTATTTT.

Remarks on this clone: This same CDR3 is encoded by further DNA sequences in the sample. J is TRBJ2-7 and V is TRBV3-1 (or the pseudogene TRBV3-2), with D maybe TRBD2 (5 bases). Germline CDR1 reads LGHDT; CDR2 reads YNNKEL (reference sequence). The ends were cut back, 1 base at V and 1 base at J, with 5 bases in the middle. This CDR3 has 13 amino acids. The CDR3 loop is CASSQGRSYEQYF. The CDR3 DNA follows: TGTGCCAGCAGCCAAGGGAGGTCCTACGAGCAGTACTTC.

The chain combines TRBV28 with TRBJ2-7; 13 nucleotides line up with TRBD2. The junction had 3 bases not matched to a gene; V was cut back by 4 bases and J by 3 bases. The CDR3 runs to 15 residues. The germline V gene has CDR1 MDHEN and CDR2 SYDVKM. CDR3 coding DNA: TGTGCCAGCAGTTCCGGGACTAGCGGGGACTACGAGCAGTACTTC. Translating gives CASSSGTSGDYEQYF.

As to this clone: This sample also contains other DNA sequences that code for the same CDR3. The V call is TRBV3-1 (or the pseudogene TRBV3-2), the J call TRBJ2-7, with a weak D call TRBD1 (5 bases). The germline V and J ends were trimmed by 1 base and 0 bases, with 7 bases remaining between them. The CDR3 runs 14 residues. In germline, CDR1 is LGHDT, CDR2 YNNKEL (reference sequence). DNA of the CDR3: TGTGCCAGCAGCCAAGGTACAGGCTCCTACGAGCAGTACTTC. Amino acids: CASSQGTGSYEQYF.

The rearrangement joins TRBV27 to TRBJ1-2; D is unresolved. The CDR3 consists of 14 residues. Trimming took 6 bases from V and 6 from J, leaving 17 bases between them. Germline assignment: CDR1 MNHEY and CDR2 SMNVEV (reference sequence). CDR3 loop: CASRAAGILHGYTF. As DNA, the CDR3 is TGTGCCAGCAGGGCAGCAGGAATTTTGCATGGCTACACCTTC.

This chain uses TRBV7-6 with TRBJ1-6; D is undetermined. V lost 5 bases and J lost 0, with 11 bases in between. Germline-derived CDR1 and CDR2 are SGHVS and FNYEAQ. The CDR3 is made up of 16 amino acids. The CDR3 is CASSPESSSYNSPLHF. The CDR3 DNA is TGTGCCAGCAGCCCCGAATCCAGCTCCTATAATTCACCCCTCCACTTT.

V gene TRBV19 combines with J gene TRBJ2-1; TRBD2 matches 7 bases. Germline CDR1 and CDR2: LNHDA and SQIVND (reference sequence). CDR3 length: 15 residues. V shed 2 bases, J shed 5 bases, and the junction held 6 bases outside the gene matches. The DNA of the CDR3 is TGTGCCAGTAGTATATACGGGGGGAGCCACAATGAGCAGTTCTTC. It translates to CASSIYGGSHNEQFF.

DNA for the CDR3: TGTGCCAGCAGTTCTCAGGGGCTAGCGGCAAATACGCAGTATTTT. Translating it yields CASSSQGLAANTQYF. V gene TRBV5-8 combines with J gene TRBJ2-3; a weak D match, TRBD2 (7 bases). The CDR3 is made up of 15 amino acids. V lost 5 bases to trimming and J lost 7 bases, with 20 bases between them. Germline assignment: CDR1 SGHTS and CDR2 YDEGEE.

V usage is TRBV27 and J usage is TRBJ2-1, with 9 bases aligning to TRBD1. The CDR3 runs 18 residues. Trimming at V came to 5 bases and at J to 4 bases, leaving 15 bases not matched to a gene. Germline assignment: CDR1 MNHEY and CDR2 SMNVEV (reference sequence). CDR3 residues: CASSPLGPQGAEYNEQFF. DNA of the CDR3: TGTGCCAGCAGTCCGCTGGGACCACAGGGGGCTGAATACAATGAGCAGTTCTTC.

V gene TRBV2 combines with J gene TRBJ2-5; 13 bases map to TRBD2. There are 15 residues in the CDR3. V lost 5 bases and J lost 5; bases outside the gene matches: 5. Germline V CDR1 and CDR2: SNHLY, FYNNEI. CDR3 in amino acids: CASSLLAGGPETQYF. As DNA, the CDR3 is TGTGCCAGCAGTTTACTAGCGGGGGGGCCGGAGACCCAGTACTTC.

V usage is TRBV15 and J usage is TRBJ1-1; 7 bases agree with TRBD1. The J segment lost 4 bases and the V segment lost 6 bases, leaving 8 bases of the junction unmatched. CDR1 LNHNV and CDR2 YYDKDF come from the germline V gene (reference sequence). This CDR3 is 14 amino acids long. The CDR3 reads CATSIIQGITEAFF. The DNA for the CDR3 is TGTGCCACCAGTATCATACAGGGGATCACTGAAGCTTTCTTT.